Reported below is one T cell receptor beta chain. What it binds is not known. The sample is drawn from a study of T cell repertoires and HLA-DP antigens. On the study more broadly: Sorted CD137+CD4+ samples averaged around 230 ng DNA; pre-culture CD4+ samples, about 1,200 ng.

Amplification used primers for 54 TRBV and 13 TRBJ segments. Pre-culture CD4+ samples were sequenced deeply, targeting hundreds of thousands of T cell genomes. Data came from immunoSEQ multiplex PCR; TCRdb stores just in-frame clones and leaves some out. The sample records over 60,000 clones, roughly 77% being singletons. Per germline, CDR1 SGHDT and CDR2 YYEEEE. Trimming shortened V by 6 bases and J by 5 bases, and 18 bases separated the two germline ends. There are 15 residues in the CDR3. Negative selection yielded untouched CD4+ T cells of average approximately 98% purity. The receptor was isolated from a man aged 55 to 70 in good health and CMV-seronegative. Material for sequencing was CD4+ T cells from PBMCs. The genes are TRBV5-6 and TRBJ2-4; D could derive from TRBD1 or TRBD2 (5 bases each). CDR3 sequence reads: CASTRPGRLENIQYF. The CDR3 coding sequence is TGTGCCAGCACCCGACCGGGACGGCTTGAAAACATTCAGTACTTC.